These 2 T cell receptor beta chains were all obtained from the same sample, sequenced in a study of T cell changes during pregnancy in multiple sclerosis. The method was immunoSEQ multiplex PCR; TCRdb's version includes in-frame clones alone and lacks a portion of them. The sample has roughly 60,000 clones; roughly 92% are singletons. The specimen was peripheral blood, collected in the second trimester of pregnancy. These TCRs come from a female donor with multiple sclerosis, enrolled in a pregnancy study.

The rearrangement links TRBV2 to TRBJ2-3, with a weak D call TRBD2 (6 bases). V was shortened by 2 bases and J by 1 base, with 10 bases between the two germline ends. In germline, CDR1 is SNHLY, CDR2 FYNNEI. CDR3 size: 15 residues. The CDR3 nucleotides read TGTGCCAGCAGTGAAAACGGGAGAGGCACAGATACGCAGTATTTT. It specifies CASSENGRGTDTQYF. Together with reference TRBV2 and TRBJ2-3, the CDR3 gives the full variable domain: EPEVTQTPSHQVTQMGQEVILRCVPISNHLYFYWYRQILGQKVEFLVSFYNNEISEKSEIFDDQFSVERPDGSNFTLKIRSTKLEDSAMYFCASSENGRGTDTQYFGPGTRLTVL.

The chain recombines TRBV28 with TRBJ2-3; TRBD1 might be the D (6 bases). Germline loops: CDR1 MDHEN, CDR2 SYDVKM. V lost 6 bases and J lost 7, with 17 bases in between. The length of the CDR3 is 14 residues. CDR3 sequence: CASSTGSTSHTQYF. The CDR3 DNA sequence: TGTGCCAGCAGCACAGGGAGTACCAGCCATACGCAGTATTTT.